The sequence of this T cell receptor (beta chain) was determined in a study of low-dose radiotherapy and immunotherapy resistance in tumors. Noted time point: after trial treatment. Treatment: LDRT plus nivolumab, ipilimumab, low-dose cyclophosphamide and aspirin (RACIN trial). With TRAV- and TRBV-specific primers, first-strand cDNA was made, covering the alpha and beta chains. With a constant-region primer and a V-primer adapter, TCRs were subjected to roughly 20 PCR cycles of amplification. TCRdb passed the reads through MiXCR, listing each CDR3 protein once. The repertoire holds more than 50,000 distinct CDR3 sequences, with roughly 23% as singletons. The CDR3 is made up of 12 amino acids. Germline V lookup: CDR1 SGHRS, CDR2 YFSETQ. The V gene lost 0 bases and the J gene lost 7 bases, with 8 bases spanning the gap. In regard to this clonotype: A far larger clone is just one base off, so this is likely a read error.

The J gene is TRBJ2-7, the V gene TRBV5-1; the D is unclear. The TCR sequence derives from a male donor with prostate cancer. The sequences come from PBMCs, collected after low-dose radiotherapy plus immunotherapy. DNA of the CDR3: TGCGCCAGCAGCTTGGCCCTAAATGAGCAGTACTTC. Amino acid sequence: CASSLALNEQYF.